This is a list of T cell receptor beta chains from one sample in a study of T-cell memory formation after mild COVID-19. TCRdb reprocessed the 5' RACE reads with MiXCR, giving one entry per CDR3 protein. The table has a few hundred thousand distinct CDR3 sequences, roughly 21% seen once. The sample comprised PBMCs or a T cell subset sorted from them (not recorded which). These TCRs come from an adult woman who had mild COVID-19 (a few samples of this study predate the infection). Cell type and time point are not known. The CDR3 runs from the conserved cysteine through the conserved F or W. The order of the fields is clone size, CDR3 length, D gene, V gene, J gene, CDR3 DNA, CDR3 protein. D genes are given only for firm matches. Only part of the rows carry a size: once, few, many, or a class if the clone is expanded.

.	12	.	TRBV7-6	TRBJ2-3	TGTGCCAGCAGCGCCCACACAGATACGCAGTATTTT	CASSAHTDTQYF
few	15	TRBD2	TRBV5-1	TRBJ2-7	TGCGCCAGCAGCGAGGGGACTAGCGGGAGTCATGAGCAGTACTTC	CASSEGTSGSHEQYF
.	17	TRBD2	TRBV12-3/TRBV12-4	TRBJ2-1	TGTGCCAGCAGTTTGGGGAATCTAGCGGGAGACTACAATGAGCAGTTCTTC	CASSLGNLAGDYNEQFF
few	13	.	TRBV10-3	TRBJ2-5	TGTGCCATCAGAACAGATTCCGAAGAGACCCAGTACTTC	CAIRTDSEETQYF
few	14	.	TRBV7-3	TRBJ2-1	TGTGCCAGCAGCCCGGAGGCCCTAGCAGGTGAGCAGTTCTTC	CASSPEALAGEQFF
.	14	.	TRBV20-1	TRBJ1-5	TGCAGTGCCGCTGTTGGGGTGACGAATCAGCCCCAGCATTTT	CSAAVGVTNQPQHF
.	17	.	TRBV5-1	TRBJ1-1	TGCGCCAGCAGCTGGAGGGGGGCCCCGGGAACGTGGACTGAAGCTTTCTTT	CASSWRGAPGTWTEAFF
.	16	.	TRBV7-2	TRBJ2-2	TGTGCCAGCAGCCCGTCGACTAAATTTCTCTCCGGGGAGCTGTTTTTT	CASSPSTKFLSGELFF
few	14	.	TRBV3-1	TRBJ2-1	TGTGCCAGCAGCCATGGGGGGGCCCTCAATGAGCAGTTCTTC	CASSHGGALNEQFF
.	14	.	TRBV20-1	TRBJ1-6	TGCAGTGCTAAGGACCTGGACTATAATTCACCCCTCCACTTT	CSAKDLDYNSPLHF
.	17	.	TRBV7-9	TRBJ2-1	TGTGCCAGCAGCTTAGGTCGCGGGACGCTCTCCTACAATGAGCAGTTCTTC	CASSLGRGTLSYNEQFF